This T cell receptor (beta chain) stems from a study of blood T cells in healthy people across ages. Findings and limits, study-wide: In older individuals, TCR beta diversity per million T cells was lower, falling roughly linearly with age.

This clonotype was counted ten times or more. Its antigen remains unidentified. Each individual donor underwent a draw of approximately 10 milliliters of peripheral blood. Primed by a sample-barcoded 5' primer and a J-beta primer mix, a second PCR proceeded for about 7 to 11 cycles. The template-switch adaptor was a 5' adaptor with 12 random nucleotides. It tagged each cDNA molecule. Using its own MiXCR run on the 5' RACE reads, TCRdb lists one record per CDR3 protein. The data hold approximately 1.5 million distinct CDR3 sequences, with about 35% observed a single time. V lost 1 base and J 0 bases, leaving 13 bases between the germline ends. Germline-derived CDR1 and CDR2 are MGHRA and YSYEKL. The CDR3 loop spans 16 amino acids.

The sequenced sample consisted of blood. The chain employs TRBV4-1 and TRBJ2-7, with a possible D match to TRBD2 (6 bases). This sequence was found in a woman aged 25 to 39 in good health. The CDR3 loop is CASSQGPGRSSYEQYF. DNA of the CDR3: TGCGCCAGCAGCCAAGGGCCAGGGAGGAGCTCCTACGAGCAGTACTTC.